This T cell receptor (beta chain) appears in the sequencing data of a study of neoadjuvant anti-PD-1 for oral cavity cancer. On the study more broadly: Patients without progression got a fourth dose around day 43.

The V segment lost 4 bases and the J segment 4 bases; nucleotides outside the gene matches: 20. The CDR3 sequence is 20 residues long. The V gene's germline CDR1 is SGHRS and CDR2 YFSETQ. The time point was: after neoadjuvant nivolumab, at surgical resection. Blood cells were analyzed directly, without culture or expansion. Method: immunoSEQ multiplex PCR; TCRdb's copy keeps in-frame clones and lacks some. The sample consists of roughly 68,000 clones, roughly 90% of them appearing once. As to this clone: Its target is not known.

General study results and limits: Only a few patients per response group were TCR-analyzed; validation needed.

The sample consisted of PBMCs, taken after nivolumab (anti-PD-1) treatment. The chain combines TRBV5-1 with TRBJ2-2; 9 bases fit TRBD2. This clonotype was obtained from a person aged 35 to 85 with oral cavity squamous cell carcinoma. The CDR3 sequence: CASSTARWLAGSTSTGELFF. The CDR3, as DNA: TGCGCCAGCAGCACCGCTCGGTGGCTAGCGGGATCTACGAGCACCGGGGAGCTGTTTTTT.